A single TCR beta chain is shown here with its context. The data stem from a study of blood T cell repertoires in COVID-19. Libraries were prepared by immunoSEQ multiplex PCR; TCRdb keeps only in-frame clonotypes and omits some of them. The sample shows roughly 66,000 clones, 82% of them seen only once. The receptor was derived from a man in his 60s with acute or convalescent COVID-19. Material for sequencing was peripheral blood.

The CDR3 spells CASSLDLAGTDTQYF. The CDR3 region has the DNA TGTGCCAGCAGCTTGGACCTAGCGGGGACAGATACGCAGTATTTT. J is TRBJ2-3 and V is TRBV5-4; 9 bases line up with TRBD2. From germline, CDR1 is SGHNT and CDR2 YYREEE (reference sequence). This CDR3 is built from 15 residues. With 0 bases clipped from V and 3 bases from J, the junction kept 2 bases outside the gene matches.